This T cell receptor (beta chain) was obtained from a study of glioma-infiltrating T cells. Study results and caveats: Only very few CDR3 sequences appeared in both tissue and blood. Tissue-blood divergence was below expectation in non-neoplastic patients, above in gliomas.

The CDR3 consists of 14 residues. The germline CDR1 and CDR2 sequences are LNHDA and SQIVND (reference sequence). The V end was cut by 10 bases, the J end by 0 bases, with 12 bases between. Using RNA template, CDR3s of TCR alpha and beta were amplified with iRepertoire arm-PCR. In TCRdb, the multiplex PCR reads were re-called with MiXCR into one record per CDR3 protein. Of tens of thousands of distinct CDR3 sequences in the sample, roughly 37% are singletons; the top ten hold roughly two fifths. This clonotype showed up many times. Its cognate antigen is unknown. The sequence was collected from a human donor with low-grade glioma or glioblastoma, undergoing nonglioma brain surgery, or in good health (not recorded which). Sequencing was carried out using glioma tissue, nonneoplastic brain tissue, or PBMCs (not recorded which). The chain links TRBV19 to TRBJ2-2; D gene unclear. CDR3 amino acids: CATMVFANTGELFF. CDR3 bases: TGTGCCACCATGGTGTTCGCGAACACCGGGGAGCTGTTTTTT.